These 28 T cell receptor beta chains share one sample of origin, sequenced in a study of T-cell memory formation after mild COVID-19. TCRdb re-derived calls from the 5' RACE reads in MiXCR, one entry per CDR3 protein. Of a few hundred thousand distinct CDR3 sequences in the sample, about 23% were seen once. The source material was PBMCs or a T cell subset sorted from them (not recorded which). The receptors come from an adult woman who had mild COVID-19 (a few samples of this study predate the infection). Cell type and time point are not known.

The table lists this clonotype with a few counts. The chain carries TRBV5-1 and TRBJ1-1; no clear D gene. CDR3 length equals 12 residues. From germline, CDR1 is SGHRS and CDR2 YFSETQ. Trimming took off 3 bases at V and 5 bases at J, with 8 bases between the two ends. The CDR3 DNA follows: TGCGCCAGCAGCTCCCTTGGAACTGAAGCTTTCTTT. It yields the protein CASSSLGTEAFF.

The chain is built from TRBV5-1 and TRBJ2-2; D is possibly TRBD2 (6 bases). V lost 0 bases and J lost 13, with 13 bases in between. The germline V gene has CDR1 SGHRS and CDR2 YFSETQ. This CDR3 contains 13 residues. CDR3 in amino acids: CASSLARDPGLFF. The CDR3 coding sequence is TGCGCCAGCAGCTTGGCGCGGGACCCAGGGCTGTTTTTT.

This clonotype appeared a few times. The DNA of the CDR3 is TGTGCCTGGAGTGAGAGTCATGAGCAGTTCTTC. It yields the protein CAWSESHEQFF. The rearrangement uses TRBV30 and TRBJ2-1; no definite D call. In germline, CDR1 is GTSNPN, CDR2 SVGIG (reference sequence). CDR3 length equals 11 residues. V lost 1 base and J 8 bases, leaving 6 bases between the germline ends. The variable domain in full, completed from reference TRBV30 and TRBJ2-1, reads SQTIHQWPATLVQPVGSPLSLECTVEGTSNPNLYWYRQAAGRGLQLLFYSVGIGQISSEVPQNLSASRPQDRQFILSSKKLLLSDSGFYLCAWSESHEQFFGPGTRLTVL.

The CDR3 nucleotides read TGTGCCAGCAGTTATAATCCGGGACATAGGCACAATGAGCAGTTCTTC. It translates to CASSYNPGHRHNEQFF. This sequence joins TRBV7-9 and TRBJ2-1; D perhaps matches TRBD1 (6 bases). Germline lookup yields CDR1 SEHNR and CDR2 FQNEAQ (reference sequence). V lost 6 bases, J lost 5 bases, and 20 bases lay in between. CDR3 length: 16 residues.

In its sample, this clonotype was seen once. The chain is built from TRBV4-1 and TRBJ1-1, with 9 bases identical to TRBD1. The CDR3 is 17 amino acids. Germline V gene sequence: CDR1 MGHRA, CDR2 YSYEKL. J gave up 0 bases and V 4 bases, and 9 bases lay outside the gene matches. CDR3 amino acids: CASSPGPQGAMNTEAFF. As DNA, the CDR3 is TGCGCCAGCAGCCCCGGTCCACAGGGGGCTATGAACACTGAAGCTTTCTTT.

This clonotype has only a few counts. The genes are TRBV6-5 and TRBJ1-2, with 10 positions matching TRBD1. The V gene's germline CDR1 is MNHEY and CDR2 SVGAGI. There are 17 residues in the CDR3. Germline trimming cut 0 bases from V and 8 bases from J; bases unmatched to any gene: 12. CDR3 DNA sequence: TGTGCCAGCAGTTACTCGCGGCGGACAGGGGGATTCGCAGGCTACACCTTC. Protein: CASSYSRRTGGFAGYTF.

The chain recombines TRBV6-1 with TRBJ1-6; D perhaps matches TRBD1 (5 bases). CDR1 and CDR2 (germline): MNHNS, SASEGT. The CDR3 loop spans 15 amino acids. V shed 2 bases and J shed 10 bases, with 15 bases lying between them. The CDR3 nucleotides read TGTGCCAGCAGTGAAAACTGGACCGGGGGGTCACCCCTCCACTTT. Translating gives CASSENWTGGSPLHF.

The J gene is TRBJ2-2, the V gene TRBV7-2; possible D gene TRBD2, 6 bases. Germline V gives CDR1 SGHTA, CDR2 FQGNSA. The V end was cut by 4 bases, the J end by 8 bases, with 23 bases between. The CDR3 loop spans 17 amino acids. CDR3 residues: CASSWGRRSERRGELFF. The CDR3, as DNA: TGTGCCAGCAGCTGGGGGAGGAGGTCCGAACGTCGTGGGGAGCTGTTTTTT.

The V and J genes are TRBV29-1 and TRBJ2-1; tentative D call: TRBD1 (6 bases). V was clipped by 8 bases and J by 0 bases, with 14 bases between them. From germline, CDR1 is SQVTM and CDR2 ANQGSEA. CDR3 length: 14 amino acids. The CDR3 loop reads CSSLTGFSYNEQFF. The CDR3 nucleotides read TGCAGCTCGTTGACAGGATTCTCCTACAATGAGCAGTTCTTC.

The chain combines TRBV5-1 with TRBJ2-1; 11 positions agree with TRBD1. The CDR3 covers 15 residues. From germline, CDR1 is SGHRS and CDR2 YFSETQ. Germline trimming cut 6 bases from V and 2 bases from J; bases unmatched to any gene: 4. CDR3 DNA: TGCGCCAGCAAGGGGGGACAGGGGGCCTACAATGAGCAGTTCTTC. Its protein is CASKGGQGAYNEQFF. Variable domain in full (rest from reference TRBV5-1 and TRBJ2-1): KAGVTQTPRYLIKTRGQQVTLSCSPISGHRSVSWYQQTPGQGLQFLFEYFSETQRNKGNFPGRFSGRQFSNSRSEMNVSTLELGDSALYLCASKGGQGAYNEQFFGPGTRLTVL.

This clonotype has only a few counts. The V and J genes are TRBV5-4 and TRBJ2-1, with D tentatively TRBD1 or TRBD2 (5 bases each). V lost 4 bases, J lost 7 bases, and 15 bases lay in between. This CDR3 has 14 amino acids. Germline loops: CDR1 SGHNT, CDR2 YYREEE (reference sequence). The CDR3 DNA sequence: TGTGCCAGCAGCCTCCCGGGTGGGGGAAATGAGCAGTTCTTC. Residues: CASSLPGGGNEQFF.

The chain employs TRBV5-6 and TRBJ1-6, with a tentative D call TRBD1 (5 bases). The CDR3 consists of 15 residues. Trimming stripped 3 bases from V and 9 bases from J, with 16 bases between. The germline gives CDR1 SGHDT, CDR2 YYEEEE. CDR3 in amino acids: CASSSGLRGSSPLHF. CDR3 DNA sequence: TGTGCCAGCAGCTCGGGACTTCGAGGAAGTTCACCCCTCCACTTT.

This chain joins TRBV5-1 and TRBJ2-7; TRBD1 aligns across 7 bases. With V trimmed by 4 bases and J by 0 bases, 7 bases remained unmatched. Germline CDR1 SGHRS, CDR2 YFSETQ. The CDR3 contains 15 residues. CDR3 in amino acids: CASSKGTVHSYEQYF. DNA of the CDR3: TGCGCCAGCAGCAAAGGGACAGTTCACTCCTACGAGCAGTACTTC.

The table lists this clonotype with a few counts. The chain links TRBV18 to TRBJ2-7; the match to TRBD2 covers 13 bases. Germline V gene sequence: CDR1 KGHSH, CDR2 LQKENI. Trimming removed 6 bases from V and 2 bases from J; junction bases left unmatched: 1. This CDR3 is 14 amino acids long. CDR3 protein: CASSGLAGTYEQYF. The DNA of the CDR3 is TGTGCCAGCTCGGGACTAGCGGGGACCTACGAGCAGTACTTC.

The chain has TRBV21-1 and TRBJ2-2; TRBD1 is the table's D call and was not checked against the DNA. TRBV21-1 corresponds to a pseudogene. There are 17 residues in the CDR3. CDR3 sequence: CASSITAPTGEHRGAFF. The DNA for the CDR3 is TGTGCCAGCAGCATAACCGCCCCGACAGGGGAACACCGGGGAGCTTTTTTT.

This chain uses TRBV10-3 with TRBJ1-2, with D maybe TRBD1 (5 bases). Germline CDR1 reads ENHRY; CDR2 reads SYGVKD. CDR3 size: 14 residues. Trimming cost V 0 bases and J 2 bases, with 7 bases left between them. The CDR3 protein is CAISESGRNYGYTF. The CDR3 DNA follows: TGTGCCATCAGTGAGTCGGGGCGGAACTATGGCTACACCTTC.

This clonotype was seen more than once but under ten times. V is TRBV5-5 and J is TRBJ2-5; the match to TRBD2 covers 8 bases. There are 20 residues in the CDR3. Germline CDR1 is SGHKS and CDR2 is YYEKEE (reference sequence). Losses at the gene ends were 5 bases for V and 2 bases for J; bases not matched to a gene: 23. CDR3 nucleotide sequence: TGTGCCAGCAGGTATTATCGTTTGTCTAGCGGGCCCACGTTACAAGAGACCCAGTACTTC. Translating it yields CASRYYRLSSGPTLQETQYF.

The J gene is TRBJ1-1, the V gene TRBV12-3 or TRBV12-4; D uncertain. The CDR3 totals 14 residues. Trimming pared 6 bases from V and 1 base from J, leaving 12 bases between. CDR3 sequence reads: CASRPFRGNTEAFF. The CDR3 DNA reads TGTGCCAGCAGGCCCTTTCGGGGGAACACTGAAGCTTTCTTT.

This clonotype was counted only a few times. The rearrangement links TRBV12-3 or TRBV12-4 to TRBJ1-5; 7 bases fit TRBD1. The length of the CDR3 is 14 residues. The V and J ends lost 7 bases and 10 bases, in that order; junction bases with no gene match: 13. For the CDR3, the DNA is TGTGCCAGCACCCCGGACAGGTCTATTAGTCCCCAGCATTTT. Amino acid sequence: CASTPDRSISPQHF.

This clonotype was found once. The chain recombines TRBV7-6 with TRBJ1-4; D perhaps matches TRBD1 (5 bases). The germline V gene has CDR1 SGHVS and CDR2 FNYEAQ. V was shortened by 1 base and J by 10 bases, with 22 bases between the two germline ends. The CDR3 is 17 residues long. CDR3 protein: CASSLVLGDLNSLKLFF. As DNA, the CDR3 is TGTGCCAGCAGCTTAGTATTGGGGGACCTAAACTCATTAAAACTGTTTTTT.

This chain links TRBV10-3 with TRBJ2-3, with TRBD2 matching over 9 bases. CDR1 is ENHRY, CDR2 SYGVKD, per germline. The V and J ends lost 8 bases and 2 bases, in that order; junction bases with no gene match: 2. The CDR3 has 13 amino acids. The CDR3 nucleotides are TGTGCCATCTCTAGCGGGGACACAGATACGCAGTATTTT. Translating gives CAISSGDTDTQYF.

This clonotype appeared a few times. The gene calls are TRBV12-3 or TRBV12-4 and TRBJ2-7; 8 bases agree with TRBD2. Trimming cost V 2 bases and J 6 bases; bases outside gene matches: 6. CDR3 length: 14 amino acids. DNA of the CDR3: TGTGCCAGCAGTTTAAGCAGCGGGAGTGTCGAGCAGTACTTC. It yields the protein CASSLSSGSVEQYF.

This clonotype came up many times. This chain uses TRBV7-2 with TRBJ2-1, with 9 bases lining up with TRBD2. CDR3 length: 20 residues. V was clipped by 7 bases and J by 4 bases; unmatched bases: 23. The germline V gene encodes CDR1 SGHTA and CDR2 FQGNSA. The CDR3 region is CASTQGPWGTSRETYNEQFF. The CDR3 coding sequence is TGTGCCAGCACCCAGGGGCCTTGGGGGACTAGCAGAGAAACTTACAATGAGCAGTTCTTC.

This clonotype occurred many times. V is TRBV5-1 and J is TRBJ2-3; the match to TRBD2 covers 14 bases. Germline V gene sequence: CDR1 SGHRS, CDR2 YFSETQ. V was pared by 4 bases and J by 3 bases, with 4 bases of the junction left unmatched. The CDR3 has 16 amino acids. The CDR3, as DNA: TGCGCCAGCAGCCGGGGACTAGCGGGGGAGACAGATACGCAGTATTTT. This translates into CASSRGLAGETDTQYF.

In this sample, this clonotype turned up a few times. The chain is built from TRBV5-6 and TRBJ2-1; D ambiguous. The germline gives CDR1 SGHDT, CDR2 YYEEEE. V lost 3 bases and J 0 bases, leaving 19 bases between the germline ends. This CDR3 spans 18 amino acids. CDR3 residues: CASSSPGRNGSSYNEQFF. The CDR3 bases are TGTGCCAGCAGCTCCCCGGGTCGAAACGGGTCCTCCTACAATGAGCAGTTCTTC.

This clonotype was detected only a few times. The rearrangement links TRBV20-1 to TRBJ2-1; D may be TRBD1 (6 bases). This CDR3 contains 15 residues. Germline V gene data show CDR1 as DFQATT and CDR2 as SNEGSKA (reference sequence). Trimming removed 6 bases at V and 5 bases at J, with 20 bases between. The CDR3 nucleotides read TGCAGTGCCTCAAACTACAGGGCCCCCCACAATGAGCAGTTCTTC. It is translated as CSASNYRAPHNEQFF.

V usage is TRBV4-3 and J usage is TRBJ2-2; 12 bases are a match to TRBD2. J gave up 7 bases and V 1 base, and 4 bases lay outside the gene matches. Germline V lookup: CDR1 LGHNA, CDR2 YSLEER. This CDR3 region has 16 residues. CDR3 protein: CASSQVLAGGNGELFF. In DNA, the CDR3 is TGCGCCAGCAGCCAAGTGCTAGCGGGAGGGAACGGGGAGCTGTTTTTT.

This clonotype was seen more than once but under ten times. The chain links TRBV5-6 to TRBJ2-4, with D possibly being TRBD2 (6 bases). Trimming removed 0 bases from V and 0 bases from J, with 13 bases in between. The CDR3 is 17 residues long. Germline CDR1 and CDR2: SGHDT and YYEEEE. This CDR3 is CASSLAGELLAKNIQYF. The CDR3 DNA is TGTGCCAGCAGCTTGGCGGGGGAACTACTAGCCAAAAACATTCAGTACTTC. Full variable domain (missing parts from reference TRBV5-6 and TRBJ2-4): DAGVTQSPTHLIKTRGQQVTLRCSPKSGHDTVSWYQQALGQGPQFIFQYYEEEERQRGNFPDRFSGHQFPNYSSELNVNALLLGDSALYLCASSLAGELLAKNIQYFGAGTRLSVL.